The source of this T cell receptor beta chain is a study of CD8+CD57+ T cells in acquired aplastic anemia. In the study overall: Sorted CD4+ and CD8+ cells yielded about 2.9 ug of DNA on average.

CDR3 and TCR beta VDJ profiling relied on a genomic DNA template. A single record per CDR3 protein comes from TCRdb applying MiXCR to the reads. The sample has approximately 470,000 distinct CDR3 sequences; over 25% are singletons. Germline V lookup: CDR1 MGHDK, CDR2 SYGVNS. This CDR3 spans 15 amino acids. The V segment lost 1 base and the J segment 9 bases; nucleotides outside the gene matches: 4. Before being chosen for sequencing, patients had shown CD8+CD57+ cell expansion by flow cytometry. The sequence was obtained from a human donor with aplastic anemia. The sequenced sample consisted of sorted CD4+, CD8+, or CD8+CD57+ T cells (not recorded which) from PBMCs. The chain links TRBV25-1 to TRBJ1-6, with 9 bases identical to TRBD1. The CDR3 sequence is CASSEWDRASSPLHF. The CDR3 DNA reads TGTGCCAGCAGTGAATGGGACAGGGCGAGTTCACCCCTCCACTTT.